This T cell receptor (beta chain) derives from a study of blood T cell repertoires in COVID-19. Study-level information: COVID-19 samples from acute and convalescent phases originated in the United States, Italy and Spain. Nucleic acid was either cDNA or gDNA, and it came from T cells, B-cell-depleted T cells, or PBMCs.

Methods used by the authors: By means of reference gene primer amplification, nucleated cell counts were estimated. Here immunoSEQ multiplex PCR was the method, and the copy in TCRdb shows in-frame clones only, minus some. V, J and clone size are taken as reported in that table, and D and trimming were inferred from the DNA itself. Found here are under 250,000 clones, roughly 85% of them singletons; the top ten hold 3.6%. The junction had 5 bases not matched to a gene; V was cut back by 2 bases and J by 4 bases. Germline V gene data show CDR1 as SEHNR and CDR2 as FQNEAQ (reference sequence). This CDR3 region has 15 residues.

The J gene is TRBJ2-1, the V gene TRBV7-9, with TRBD2 identical over 7 bases. The sequenced material came from peripheral blood. The receptor was isolated from a woman aged 80 or over with acute or convalescent COVID-19. The CDR3 protein is CASSLQAGTYNEQFF. In nucleotides, the CDR3 is TGTGCCAGCAGCTTACAAGCGGGGACTTACAATGAGCAGTTCTTC.